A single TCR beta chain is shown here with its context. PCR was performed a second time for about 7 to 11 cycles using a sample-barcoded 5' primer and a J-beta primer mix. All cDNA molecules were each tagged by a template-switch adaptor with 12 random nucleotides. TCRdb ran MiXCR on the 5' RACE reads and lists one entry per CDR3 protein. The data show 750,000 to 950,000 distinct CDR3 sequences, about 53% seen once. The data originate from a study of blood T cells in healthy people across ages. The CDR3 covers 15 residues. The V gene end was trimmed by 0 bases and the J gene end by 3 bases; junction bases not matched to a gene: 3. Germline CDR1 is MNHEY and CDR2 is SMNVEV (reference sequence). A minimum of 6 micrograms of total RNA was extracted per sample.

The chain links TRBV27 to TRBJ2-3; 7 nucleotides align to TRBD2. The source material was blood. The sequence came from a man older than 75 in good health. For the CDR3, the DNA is TGTGCCAGCAGTTTATCCGACGGGAGGACAGATACGCAGTATTTT. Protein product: CASSLSDGRTDTQYF.